This T cell receptor beta chain was captured by sequencing in a study of beta chain features in type 1 diabetes. The whole isolated RNA underwent reverse transcription, so sequencing captured expressed TCRB transcripts. Naive, central memory and regulatory T cell samples came to a mean of approximately 4 million reads. Libraries were prepared by immunoSEQ multiplex PCR; TCRdb keeps only in-frame clonotypes and omits some of them. Found here are 900,000 or so clones, around a sixth of them singletons; the top ten hold 0.023%. The source material was naive CD4+ T cells from blood. This receptor was identified in a woman aged 18-29 years in good health.

The CDR3 spells CASSYKGSYEQYF. As DNA, the CDR3 is TGTGCCAGCAGTTATAAGGGCTCCTACGAGCAGTACTTC. This chain connects TRBV27 to TRBJ2-7; D is uncertain. Trimming removed 4 bases at V and 0 bases at J, with 7 bases between. Germline V lookup: CDR1 MNHEY, CDR2 SMNVEV (reference sequence). The CDR3 runs 13 residues.